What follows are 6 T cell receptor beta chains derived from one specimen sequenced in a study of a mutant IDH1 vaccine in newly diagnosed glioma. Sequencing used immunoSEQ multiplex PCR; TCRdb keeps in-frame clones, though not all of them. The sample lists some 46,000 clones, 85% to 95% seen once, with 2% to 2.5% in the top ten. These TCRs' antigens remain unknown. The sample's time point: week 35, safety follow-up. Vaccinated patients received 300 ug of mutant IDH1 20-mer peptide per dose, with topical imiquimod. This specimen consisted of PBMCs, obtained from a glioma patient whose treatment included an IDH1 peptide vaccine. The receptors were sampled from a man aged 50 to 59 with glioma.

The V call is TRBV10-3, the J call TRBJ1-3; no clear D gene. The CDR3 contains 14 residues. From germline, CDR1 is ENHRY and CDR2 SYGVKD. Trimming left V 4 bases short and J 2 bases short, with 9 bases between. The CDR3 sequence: CAISGQQAGNTIYF. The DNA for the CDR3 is TGTGCCATCAGTGGTCAACAAGCTGGAAACACCATATATTTT.

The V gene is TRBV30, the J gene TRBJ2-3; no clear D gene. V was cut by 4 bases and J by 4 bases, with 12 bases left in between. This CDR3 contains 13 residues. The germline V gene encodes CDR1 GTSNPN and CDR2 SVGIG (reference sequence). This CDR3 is CAWTLSLADTQYF. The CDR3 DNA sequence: TGTGCCTGGACCCTCTCTCTGGCAGATACGCAGTATTTT.

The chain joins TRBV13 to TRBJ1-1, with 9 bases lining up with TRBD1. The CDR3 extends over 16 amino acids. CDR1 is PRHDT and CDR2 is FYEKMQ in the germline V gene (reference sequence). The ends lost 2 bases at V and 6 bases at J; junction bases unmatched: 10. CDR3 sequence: CASSLTPGQGFSEAFF. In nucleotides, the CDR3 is TGTGCCAGCAGCTTAACTCCGGGACAGGGCTTTTCTGAAGCTTTCTTT.

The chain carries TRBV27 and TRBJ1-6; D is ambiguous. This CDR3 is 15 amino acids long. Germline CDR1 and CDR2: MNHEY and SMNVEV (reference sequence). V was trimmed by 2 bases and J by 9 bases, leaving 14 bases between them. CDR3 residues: CASSLGPNHISPLHF. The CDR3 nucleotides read TGTGCCAGCAGTTTAGGGCCCAACCACATTTCACCCCTCCACTTT.

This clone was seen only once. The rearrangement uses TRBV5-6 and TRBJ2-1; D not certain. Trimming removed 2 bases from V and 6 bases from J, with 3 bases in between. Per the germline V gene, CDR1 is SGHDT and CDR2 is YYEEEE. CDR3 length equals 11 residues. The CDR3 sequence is CASSFRNEQFF. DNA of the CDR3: TGTGCCAGCAGCTTCCGCAATGAGCAGTTCTTC.

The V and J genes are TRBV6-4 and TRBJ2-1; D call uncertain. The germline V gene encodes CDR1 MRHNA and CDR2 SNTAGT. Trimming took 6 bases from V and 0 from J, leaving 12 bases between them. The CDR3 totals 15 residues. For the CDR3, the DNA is TGTGCCAGCAGCTACACCGCGAGCTCCTACAATGAGCAGTTCTTC. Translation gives CASSYTASSYNEQFF.